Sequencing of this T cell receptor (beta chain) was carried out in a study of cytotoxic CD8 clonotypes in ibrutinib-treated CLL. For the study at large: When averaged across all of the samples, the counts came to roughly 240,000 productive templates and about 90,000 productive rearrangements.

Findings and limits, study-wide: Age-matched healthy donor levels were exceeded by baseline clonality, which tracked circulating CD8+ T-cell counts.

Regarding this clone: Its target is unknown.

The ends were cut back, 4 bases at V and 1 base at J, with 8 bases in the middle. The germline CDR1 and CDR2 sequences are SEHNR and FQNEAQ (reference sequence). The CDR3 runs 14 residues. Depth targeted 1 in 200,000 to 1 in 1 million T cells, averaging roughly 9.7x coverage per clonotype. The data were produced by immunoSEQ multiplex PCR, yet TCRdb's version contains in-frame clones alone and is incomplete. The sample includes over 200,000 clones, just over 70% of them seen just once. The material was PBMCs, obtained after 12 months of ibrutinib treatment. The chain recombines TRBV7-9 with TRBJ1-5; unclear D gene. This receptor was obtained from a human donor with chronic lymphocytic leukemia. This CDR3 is CASSSGESNQPQHF. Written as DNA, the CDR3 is TGTGCCAGCAGCTCTGGAGAGAGCAATCAGCCCCAGCATTTT. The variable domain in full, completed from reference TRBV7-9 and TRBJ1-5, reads DTGVSQNPRHKITKRGQNVTFRCDPISEHNRLYWYRQTLGQGPEFLTYFQNEAQLEKSRLLSDRFSAERPKGSFSTLEIQRTEQGDSAMYLCASSSGESNQPQHFGDGTRLSIL.